This entry lists 32 T cell receptor beta chains sequenced from one sample in a study of early T cells in non-severe SARS-CoV-2 infection. TCRdb itself ran the 5' RACE reads through MiXCR, one entry per CDR3 protein. This repertoire shows under 140,000 distinct CDR3 sequences, roughly 13% found once; its top ten account for around 4.1%. This specimen consisted of whole blood, obtained at baseline. The receptors were gathered from an adult who was a healthcare worker with PCR-confirmed SARS-CoV-2 infection or an uninfected control (not recorded which).

The chain uses TRBV11-2 and TRBJ2-7; 12 positions agree with TRBD2. The CDR3 runs 17 residues. CDR1 is SGHAT and CDR2 is FQNNGV in the germline V gene. J was trimmed by 3 bases and V by 1 base; bases with no gene match: 7. In nucleotides, the CDR3 is TGTGCCAGCAGCTTAGGACCGACTAGCGGGGGTGTCTACGAGCAGTACTTC. Its translation: CASSLGPTSGGVYEQYF.

V usage is TRBV7-2 and J usage is TRBJ2-1; 7 positions match TRBD2. The CDR3 covers 15 residues. In germline, CDR1 is SGHTA, CDR2 FQGNSA. The V gene end was trimmed by 4 bases and the J gene end by 3 bases; junction bases not matched to a gene: 6. CDR3 region: CASSSGTTDYNEQFF. The CDR3 nucleotides are TGTGCCAGCAGCTCCGGGACTACCGACTACAATGAGCAGTTCTTC.

At least ten counts were recorded for this clonotype. The chain has TRBV19 and TRBJ1-5; TRBD1 matches at 8 bases. Germline V gene data show CDR1 as LNHDA and CDR2 as SQIVND (reference sequence). Trimming took 7 bases from V and 7 from J; bases not matched to a gene: 9. This CDR3 is built from 14 residues. This CDR3 reads CASIRQGSWQPQHF. The CDR3 DNA reads as TGTGCCAGTATCCGACAGGGGTCTTGGCAGCCCCAGCATTTT.

The CDR3 DNA reads as TGTGCCAGCAGTGGGAGGAAGGGGGCTTCTAACTATGGCTACACCTTC. Its protein is CASSGRKGASNYGYTF. This chain uses TRBV6-5 with TRBJ1-2, with 7 nucleotides matching TRBD1. Germline CDR1 and CDR2: MNHEY and SVGAGI. J lost 0 bases, V lost 5 bases, and 9 bases had no gene match. The CDR3 length is 16 residues.

This clonotype showed up just a few times. The rearrangement joins TRBV2 to TRBJ1-5; no clear D gene. Germline V gives CDR1 SNHLY, CDR2 FYNNEI. The CDR3 contains 14 residues. V lost 7 bases to trimming and J lost 0 bases, with 10 bases between them. The CDR3 sequence: CASTSTNSNQPQHF. DNA of the CDR3: TGTGCCAGCACGTCTACAAATAGCAATCAGCCCCAGCATTTT.

This clonotype was recorded at least ten times. This CDR3 reads CASSFPVPGNEQFF. CDR3 bases: TGTGCCAGCAGCTTCCCAGTACCTGGCAATGAGCAGTTCTTC. V is TRBV11-2 and J is TRBJ2-1, with D unresolved. V gave up 3 bases and J gave up 6 bases, with 12 bases separating them. CDR1 is SGHAT, CDR2 FQNNGV, per germline. The CDR3 runs to 14 residues.

J is TRBJ1-5 and V is TRBV7-3; the match to TRBD1 covers 8 bases. The CDR3 runs 13 residues. Per the germline V gene, CDR1 is SGHTA and CDR2 is FQGTGA. With 2 bases clipped from V and 7 bases from J, the junction kept 1 base outside the gene matches. This chain's CDR3 is CASSLGQGQPQHF. For the CDR3, the DNA is TGTGCCAGCAGCTTAGGACAGGGACAGCCCCAGCATTTT. The variable domain in full, with the rest retrieved from reference TRBV7-3 and TRBJ1-5, is GAGVSQTPSNKVTEKGKYVELRCDPISGHTALYWYRQSLGQGPEFLIYFQGTGAADDSGLPNDRFFAVRPEGSVSTLKIQRTERGDSAVYLCASSLGQGQPQHFGDGTRLSIL.

The chain employs TRBV6-2 or TRBV6-3 and TRBJ2-1, with 7 bases lining up with TRBD2. This CDR3 has 15 amino acids. The trim removed 6 bases at V and 5 bases at J, leaving 10 bases unmatched. Germline CDR1 reads MNHEY; CDR2 reads SVGEGT. CDR3 in amino acids: CASSTREDLHNEQFF. In DNA form, the CDR3 reads TGTGCCAGCAGCACACGGGAGGATCTCCACAATGAGCAGTTCTTC.

The genes are TRBV5-6 and TRBJ1-6; D possibly corresponds to TRBD1 (5 bases). V lost 5 bases, J lost 4 bases, and 19 bases lay in between. CDR1 is SGHDT, CDR2 YYEEEE, per germline. There are 17 residues in the CDR3. CDR3 sequence reads: CASRTSKGFAYNSPLHF. CDR3 DNA sequence: TGTGCCAGCAGAACATCGAAGGGGTTTGCGTATAATTCACCCCTCCACTTT.

In this sample, this clonotype turned up a few times. As DNA, the CDR3 is TGTGCCAGCTCACCATACGAGGGCCGCACTGAAGCTTTCTTT. Translated: CASSPYEGRTEAFF. J is TRBJ1-1 and V is TRBV18; D uncertain. The V and J ends lost 2 bases and 4 bases respectively, with 11 bases between them. The CDR3 is made up of 14 amino acids. Germline V lookup: CDR1 KGHSH, CDR2 LQKENI. The whole variable domain, filled in from reference TRBV18 and TRBJ1-1, reads NAGVMQNPRHLVRRRGQEARLRCSPMKGHSHVYWYRQLPEEGLKFMVYLQKENIIDESGMPKERFSAEFPKEGPSILRIQQVVRGDSAAYFCASSPYEGRTEAFFGQGTRLTVV.

This clonotype has ten or more counts. In DNA, the CDR3 is TGCGCCAGCAGCCCGCAAACAGGGTCTAATGAAAAACTGTTTTTT. Translated: CASSPQTGSNEKLFF. The V and J genes are TRBV5-1 and TRBJ1-4; D may be TRBD1 (6 bases). Deletions cut 4 bases from V and 3 bases from J, with 13 bases between. Per the germline V gene, CDR1 is SGHRS and CDR2 is YFSETQ. The CDR3 runs 15 residues.

V gene TRBV30 combines with J gene TRBJ2-6; no reliable D call. The V end lost 0 bases, the J end lost 1 base, and 4 bases lay between the germline ends. The CDR3 consists of 14 residues. Germline assignment: CDR1 GTSNPN and CDR2 SVGIG (reference sequence). The CDR3, as DNA: TGTGCCTGGAGTGTCCAGTCTGGGGCCAACGTCCTGACTTTC. Translating it yields CAWSVQSGANVLTF.

The gene calls are TRBV6-5 and TRBJ2-7; D might be TRBD1 (6 bases). Trimming took off 7 bases at V and 2 bases at J, with 15 bases between the two ends. Germline V gene lookup returns CDR1 MNHEY and CDR2 SVGAGI. This CDR3 region has 14 residues. The DNA of the CDR3 is TGTGCCAGCACCCAACTGGGGGCTACCTACGAGCAGTACTTC. Translation gives CASTQLGATYEQYF.

This clonotype was picked up many times. The chain couples TRBV2 to TRBJ2-2, with D maybe TRBD1 (5 bases). The germline CDR1 and CDR2 sequences are SNHLY and FYNNEI. There are 14 residues in the CDR3. Trimming cost V 6 bases and J 1 base, with 9 bases left between them. DNA for the CDR3: TGTGCCAGCAGGTCGACAGAGAACACCGGGGAGCTGTTTTTT. Protein sequence: CASRSTENTGELFF.

This clonotype was picked up many times. V and J are TRBV12-3 or TRBV12-4 and TRBJ1-2, with TRBD1 matching 8 bases. Germline trimming cut 5 bases from V and 8 bases from J; bases unmatched to any gene: 7. The CDR3 sequence is 13 residues long. Here the CDR3 reads CASSVRTGYGYTF. The CDR3 DNA is TGTGCCAGCAGTGTAAGGACAGGGTACGGCTACACCTTC.

This clonotype came up many times. The V call is TRBV9, the J call TRBJ2-6; no clear D. V dropped 0 bases and J dropped 0 bases, with 4 bases sitting between them. Germline V gives CDR1 SGDLS, CDR2 YYNGEE. The CDR3 contains 15 residues. CDR3 DNA sequence: TGTGCCAGCAGCGTAGATGGCTCTGGGGCCAACGTCCTGACTTTC. This sequence encodes CASSVDGSGANVLTF.

This clonotype was counted only a few times. This chain uses TRBV20-1 with TRBJ2-3; tentative D call: TRBD2 (6 bases). The germline gives CDR1 DFQATT, CDR2 SNEGSKA (reference sequence). Trimming took 5 bases from V and 3 from J, leaving 15 bases between them. This CDR3 is 14 amino acids long. CDR3 residues: CSAPRLVGTDTQYF. As DNA, the CDR3 is TGCAGTGCTCCTCGACTAGTCGGGACAGATACGCAGTATTTT.

The chain is built from TRBV15 and TRBJ2-7, with 9 bases lining up with TRBD1. The CDR3 runs to 14 residues. J was trimmed by 4 bases and V by 8 bases; bases with no gene match: 9. Germline assignment: CDR1 LNHNV and CDR2 YYDKDF (reference sequence). This CDR3 reads CATGRTGGEYEQYF. The CDR3 DNA follows: TGTGCCACCGGACGAACAGGGGGCGAGTACGAGCAGTACTTC.

In the case of this clonotype: A junction boundary mismatches the germline segment, possibly from a read error. CDR3 sequence (DNA): TGTGCCAGCAGGAAACAGACCTCTGAAAACACCATATATTTT. This translates into CASRKQTSENTIYF. V usage is TRBV28 and J usage is TRBJ1-3; D unresolved. From germline, CDR1 is MDHEN and CDR2 SYDVKM. The CDR3 spans 14 residues.

This clonotype was counted ten times or more. This chain links TRBV11-2 with TRBJ1-2; no clear D. The CDR3 consists of 12 residues. Germline CDR1 SGHAT, CDR2 FQNNGV. Trimming took 3 bases from V and 8 from J, leaving 10 bases between them. Here the CDR3 reads CASSLMYTGYTF. In nucleotides, the CDR3 is TGTGCCAGCAGCTTGATGTACACGGGCTACACCTTC.

This clonotype was recorded at least ten times. The CDR3 protein is CASSYSGQGGNEQFF. The DNA of the CDR3 is TGTGCCAGCAGTTACTCCGGACAGGGGGGCAATGAGCAGTTCTTC. The chain has TRBV6-5 and TRBJ2-1; TRBD1 matches 10 bases. CDR1 and CDR2 from the germline V gene are MNHEY and SVGAGI. V trimming: 0 bases; J trimming: 6 bases; junction bases outside the gene matches: 2. The CDR3 has 15 residues.

This clonotype was counted only a few times. The J gene is TRBJ2-2, the V gene TRBV11-2; no definite D call. Germline loops: CDR1 SGHAT, CDR2 FQNNGV. The V end was cut by 3 bases, the J end by 4 bases, with 6 bases between. CDR3 length equals 13 residues. For the CDR3, the DNA is TGTGCCAGCAGCTTGCCGGTCACCGGGGAGCTGTTTTTT. It codes for CASSLPVTGELFF. The entire variable domain, with the rest obtained from reference TRBV11-2 and TRBJ2-2, is as follows: EAGVAQSPRYKIIEKRQSVAFWCNPISGHATLYWYQQILGQGPKLLIQFQNNGVVDDSQLPKDRFSAERLKGVDSTLKIQPAKLEDSAVYLCASSLPVTGELFFGEGSRLTVL.

This clonotype appeared many times. The DNA of the CDR3 is TGTGCCAGCAGGACAGGGGGCCAGAACACTGAAGCTTTCTTT. This encodes CASRTGGQNTEAFF. This chain joins TRBV6-6 and TRBJ1-1, with TRBD1 matching over 10 bases. The V gene end was trimmed by 6 bases and the J gene end by 1 base; junction bases not matched to a gene: 2. Germline assignment: CDR1 MNHNY and CDR2 SVGAGI (reference sequence). The CDR3 runs 14 residues.

This chain links TRBV6-1 with TRBJ1-5; TRBD1 matches 9 bases. Germline CDR1 reads MNHNS; CDR2 reads SASEGT. Trimming took 4 bases from V and 2 from J; bases not matched to a gene: 6. The CDR3 covers 16 residues. The CDR3 region has the DNA TGTGCCAGCAGTGCCGAGGGACAGGGACGCAATCAGCCCCAGCATTTT. It specifies CASSAEGQGRNQPQHF.

This sequence joins TRBV10-3 and TRBJ2-2, with D tentatively TRBD1 (5 bases). The germline V gene encodes CDR1 ENHRY and CDR2 SYGVKD. The V gene lost 3 bases and the J gene lost 4 bases, with 12 bases spanning the gap. This CDR3 has 15 residues. The CDR3 is CAISDSAQGTGELFF. CDR3 DNA: TGTGCCATCAGTGACTCAGCCCAGGGCACCGGGGAGCTGTTTTTT.

The J gene is TRBJ2-1, the V gene TRBV6-2 or TRBV6-3; weak D call: TRBD1 (5 bases). The CDR3 extends over 14 amino acids. Germline CDR1 MNHEY, CDR2 SVGEGT. The germline V and J ends were trimmed by 2 bases and 9 bases, with 14 bases remaining between them. CDR3 protein: CASSYEAQGFEQFF. The CDR3 DNA follows: TGTGCCAGCAGTTACGAGGCCCAGGGATTTGAGCAGTTCTTC.

The chain is built from TRBV4-2 and TRBJ2-3; 14 nucleotides align to TRBD2. The CDR3 is 17 residues long. J lost 5 bases, V lost 4 bases, and 8 bases had no gene match. The V gene's germline CDR1 is LGHNA and CDR2 YNFKEQ. Here the CDR3 DNA reads TGTGCCAGCAGCCGACGACTAGCGGGGGGGCAGGAAGATACGCAGTATTTT. Protein: CASSRRLAGGQEDTQYF.

This clonotype was detected ten times or more. J is TRBJ1-6 and V is TRBV5-1, with TRBD1 as a possible D gene (5 bases). Looked up from germline, CDR1 is SGHRS and CDR2 is YFSETQ. CDR3 length: 15 amino acids. The V end was cut by 3 bases, the J end by 9 bases, with 16 bases between. In DNA form, the CDR3 reads TGCGCCAGCAGCTCCCGTGGAGGGGCGAGTTCACCCCTCCACTTT. Protein: CASSSRGGASSPLHF.

This clonotype was seen repeatedly, ten times or more. V and J are TRBV6-6 and TRBJ1-3; tentative D call: TRBD1 (6 bases). Germline lookup yields CDR1 MNHNY and CDR2 SVGAGI (reference sequence). The CDR3 is 15 residues long. The V end lost 7 bases, the J end lost 0 bases, and 13 bases lay between the germline ends. The CDR3 protein is CASTRQDISGNTIYF. The DNA of the CDR3 is TGTGCCAGCACCAGACAGGATATCTCTGGAAACACCATATATTTT.

For the CDR3, the DNA is TGCGCCAGCAGCTCGCATCCGACAGCTAACTATGGCTACACCTTC. It translates to CASSSHPTANYGYTF. The chain is built from TRBV5-1 and TRBJ1-2; weak D call: TRBD1 (5 bases). V was pared by 3 bases and J by 0 bases, with 12 bases between. In germline, CDR1 is SGHRS, CDR2 YFSETQ. The CDR3 is made up of 15 amino acids.

This clonotype appeared many times. The chain couples TRBV5-5 to TRBJ2-5, with D possibly matching TRBD1 (6 bases). The germline V gene encodes CDR1 SGHKS and CDR2 YYEKEE (reference sequence). Trimming stripped 4 bases from V and 2 bases from J, with 12 bases between. CDR3 length: 14 residues. This chain's CDR3 is CASSARGSQETQYF. The CDR3, as DNA: TGTGCCAGCAGCGCGAGGGGGTCACAAGAGACCCAGTACTTC.

This clonotype has more than one count but fewer than ten. This chain joins TRBV29-1 and TRBJ2-5; D is uncertain. This CDR3 contains 12 residues. The germline V gene encodes CDR1 SQVTM and CDR2 ANQGSEA. V gave up 6 bases and J gave up 5 bases, with 13 bases separating them. CDR3 DNA sequence: TGCAGCGTCTCCCCTTCTCGGGAGACCCAGTACTTC. Amino acid sequence: CSVSPSRETQYF.